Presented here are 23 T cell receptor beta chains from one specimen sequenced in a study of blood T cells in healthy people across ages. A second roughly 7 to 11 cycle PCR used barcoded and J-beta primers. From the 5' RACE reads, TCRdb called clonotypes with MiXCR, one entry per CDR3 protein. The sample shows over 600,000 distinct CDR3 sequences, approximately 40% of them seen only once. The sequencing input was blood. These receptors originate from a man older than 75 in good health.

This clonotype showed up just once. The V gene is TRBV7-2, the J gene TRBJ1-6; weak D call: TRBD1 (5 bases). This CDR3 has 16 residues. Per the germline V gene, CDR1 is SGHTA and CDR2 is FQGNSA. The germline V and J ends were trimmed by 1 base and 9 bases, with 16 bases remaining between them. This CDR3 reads CASSLDDGRVASPLHF. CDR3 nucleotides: TGTGCCAGCAGCTTAGATGATGGCAGGGTTGCTTCACCCCTCCACTTT.

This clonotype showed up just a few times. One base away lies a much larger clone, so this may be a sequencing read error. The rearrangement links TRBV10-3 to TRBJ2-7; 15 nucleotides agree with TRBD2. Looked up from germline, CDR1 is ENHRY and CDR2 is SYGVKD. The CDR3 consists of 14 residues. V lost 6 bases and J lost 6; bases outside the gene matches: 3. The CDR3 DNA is TGTGCCATCAGGGGACTAGCGGGAGGAGGCGAGCAGTACTTC. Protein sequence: CAIRGLAGGGEQYF.

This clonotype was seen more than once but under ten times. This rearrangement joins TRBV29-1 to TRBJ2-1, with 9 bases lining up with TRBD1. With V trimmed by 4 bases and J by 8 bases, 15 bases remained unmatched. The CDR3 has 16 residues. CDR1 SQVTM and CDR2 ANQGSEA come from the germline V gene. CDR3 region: CSVGDTGTGRVHEQFF. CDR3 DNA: TGCAGCGTTGGAGACACCGGGACAGGGCGGGTCCATGAGCAGTTCTTC.

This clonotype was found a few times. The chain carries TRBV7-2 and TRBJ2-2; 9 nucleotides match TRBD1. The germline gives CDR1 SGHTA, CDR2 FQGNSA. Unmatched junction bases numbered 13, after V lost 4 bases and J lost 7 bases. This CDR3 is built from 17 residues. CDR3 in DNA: TGTGCCAGCAGCTCGATTACAGGGGGCCCAAAGGGCGGGGAGCTGTTTTTT. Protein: CASSSITGGPKGGELFF.

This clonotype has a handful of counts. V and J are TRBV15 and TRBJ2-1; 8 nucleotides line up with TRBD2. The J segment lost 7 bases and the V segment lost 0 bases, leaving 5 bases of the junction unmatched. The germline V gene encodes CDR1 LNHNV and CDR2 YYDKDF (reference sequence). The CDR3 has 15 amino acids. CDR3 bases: TGTGCCACCAGCAGAGAAGAGCGGGGGTTGAATGAGCAGTTCTTC. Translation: CATSREERGLNEQFF.

In DNA form, the CDR3 reads TGTGCCAGCAGCCGGAGGGGGAGTAGCAGTAACACAGATACGCAGTATTTT. Protein sequence: CASSRRGSSSNTDTQYF. The rearrangement uses TRBV7-2 and TRBJ2-3; D may correspond to TRBD1 or TRBD2 (6 bases each). CDR3 length: 17 amino acids. Germline values: CDR1 SGHTA, CDR2 FQGNSA. Trimming left V 5 bases short and J 2 bases short, with 20 bases between.

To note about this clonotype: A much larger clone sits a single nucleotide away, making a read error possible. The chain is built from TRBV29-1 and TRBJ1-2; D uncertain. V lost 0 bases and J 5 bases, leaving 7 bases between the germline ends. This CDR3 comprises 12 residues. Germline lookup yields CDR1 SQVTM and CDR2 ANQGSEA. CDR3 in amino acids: CSVEERMYGYTF. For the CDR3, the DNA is TGCAGCGTTGAAGAACGGATGTATGGCTACACCTTC.

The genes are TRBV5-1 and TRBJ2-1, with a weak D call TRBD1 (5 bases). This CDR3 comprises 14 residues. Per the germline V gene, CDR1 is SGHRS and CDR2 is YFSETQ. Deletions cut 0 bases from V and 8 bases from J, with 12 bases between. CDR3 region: CASSLVAGKHEQFF. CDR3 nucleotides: TGCGCCAGCAGCTTGGTGGCAGGGAAACATGAGCAGTTCTTC. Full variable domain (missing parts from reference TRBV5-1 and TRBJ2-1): KAGVTQTPRYLIKTRGQQVTLSCSPISGHRSVSWYQQTPGQGLQFLFEYFSETQRNKGNFPGRFSGRQFSNSRSEMNVSTLELGDSALYLCASSLVAGKHEQFFGPGTRLTVL.

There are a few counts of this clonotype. CDR3: CSARDQGASRDEQYF. The DNA of the CDR3 is TGCAGTGCTAGGGATCAGGGGGCTAGCAGAGATGAGCAGTACTTC. V is TRBV20-1 and J is TRBJ2-7; 8 bases match TRBD1. V lost 3 bases and J lost 7; bases outside the gene matches: 14. This CDR3 has 15 amino acids. Per germline, CDR1 DFQATT and CDR2 SNEGSKA (reference sequence).

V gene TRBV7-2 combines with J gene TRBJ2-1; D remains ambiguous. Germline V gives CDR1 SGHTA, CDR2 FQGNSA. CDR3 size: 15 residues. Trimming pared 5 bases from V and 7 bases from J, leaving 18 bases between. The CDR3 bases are TGTGCCAGCAGCCGAAGAGATAAGGTCTCGAATGAGCAGTTCTTC. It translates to CASSRRDKVSNEQFF.

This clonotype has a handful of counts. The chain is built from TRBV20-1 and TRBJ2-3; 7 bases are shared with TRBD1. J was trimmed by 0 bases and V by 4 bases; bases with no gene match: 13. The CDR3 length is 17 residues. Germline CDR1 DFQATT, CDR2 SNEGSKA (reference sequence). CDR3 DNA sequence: TGCAGTGCTACGGACCCCAAAACGGGACAGAGCACAGATACGCAGTATTTT. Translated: CSATDPKTGQSTDTQYF.

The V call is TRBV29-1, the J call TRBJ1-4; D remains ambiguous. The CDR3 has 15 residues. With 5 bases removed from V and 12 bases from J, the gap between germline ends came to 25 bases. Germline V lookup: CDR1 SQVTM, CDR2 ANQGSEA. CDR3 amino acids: CSVSIDPSAGKELFF. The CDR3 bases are TGCAGCGTTTCGATTGACCCCTCAGCGGGAAAGGAACTGTTTTTT.

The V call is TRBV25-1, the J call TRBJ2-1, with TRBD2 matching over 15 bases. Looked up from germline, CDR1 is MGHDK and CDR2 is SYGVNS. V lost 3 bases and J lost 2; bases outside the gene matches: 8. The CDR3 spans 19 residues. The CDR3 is CASSDTGLAGGTAYNEQFF. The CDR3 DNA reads TGTGCCAGCAGTGACACCGGACTAGCGGGAGGGACCGCCTACAATGAGCAGTTCTTC.

The CDR3 DNA sequence: TGTGCCAGCAGTTTAGGGGTATCCCCTTATGGCTACACCTTC. Its translation: CASSLGVSPYGYTF. This chain connects TRBV27 to TRBJ1-2; the D is unclear. Germline lookup yields CDR1 MNHEY and CDR2 SMNVEV (reference sequence). This CDR3 region has 14 residues. V was clipped by 2 bases and J by 5 bases, with 12 bases between them.

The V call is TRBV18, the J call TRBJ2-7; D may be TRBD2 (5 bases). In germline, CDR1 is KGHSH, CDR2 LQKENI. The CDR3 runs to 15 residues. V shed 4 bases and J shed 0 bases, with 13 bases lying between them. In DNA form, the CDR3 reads TGTGCCAGCTCACGGGAGCGTTATAGCTCCTACGAGCAGTACTTC. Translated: CASSRERYSSYEQYF.

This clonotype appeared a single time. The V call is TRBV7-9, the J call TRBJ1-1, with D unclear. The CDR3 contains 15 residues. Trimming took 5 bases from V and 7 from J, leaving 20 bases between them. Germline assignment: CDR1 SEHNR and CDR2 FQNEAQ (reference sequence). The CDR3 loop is CASSRPNGRNGEAFF. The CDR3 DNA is TGTGCCAGCAGCCGCCCGAATGGTAGGAACGGTGAAGCTTTCTTT.

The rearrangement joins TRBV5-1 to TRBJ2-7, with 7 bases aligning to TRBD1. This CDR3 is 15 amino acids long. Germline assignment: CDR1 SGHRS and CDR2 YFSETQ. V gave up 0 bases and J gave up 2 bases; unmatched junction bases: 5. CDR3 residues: CASSLAVTGPYEQYF. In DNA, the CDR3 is TGCGCCAGCAGCTTGGCCGTGACAGGGCCCTACGAGCAGTACTTC.

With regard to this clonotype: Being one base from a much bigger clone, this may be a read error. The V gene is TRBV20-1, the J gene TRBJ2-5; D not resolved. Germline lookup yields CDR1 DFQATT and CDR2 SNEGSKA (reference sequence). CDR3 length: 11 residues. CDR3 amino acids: CSARPVYEQCF. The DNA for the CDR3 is TGCAGTGCTAGACCAGTCTACGAGCAGTGCTTC.

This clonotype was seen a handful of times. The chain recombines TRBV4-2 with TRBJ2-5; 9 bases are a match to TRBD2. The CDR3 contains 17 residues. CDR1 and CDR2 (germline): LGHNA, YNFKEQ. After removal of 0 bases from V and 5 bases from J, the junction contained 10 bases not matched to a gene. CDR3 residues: CASSQDTPSGDGETQYF. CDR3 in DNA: TGTGCCAGCAGCCAAGATACCCCTAGCGGGGATGGGGAGACCCAGTACTTC.

CDR3 in amino acids: CASSSGTSGLYTDTQYF. The DNA for the CDR3 is TGCGCCAGCAGCTCCGGGACTAGCGGACTTTACACAGATACGCAGTATTTT. The chain has TRBV5-1 and TRBJ2-3, with 11 bases identical to TRBD2. Germline CDR1 is SGHRS and CDR2 is YFSETQ. This CDR3 contains 17 residues. V lost 3 bases, J lost 2 bases, and 8 bases stayed unmatched.

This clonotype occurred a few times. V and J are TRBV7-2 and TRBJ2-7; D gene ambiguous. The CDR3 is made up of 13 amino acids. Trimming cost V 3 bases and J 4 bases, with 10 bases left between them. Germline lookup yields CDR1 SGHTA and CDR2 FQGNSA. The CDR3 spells CASSFTLTYEQYF. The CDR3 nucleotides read TGTGCCAGCAGCTTTACCTTGACGTACGAGCAGTACTTC.

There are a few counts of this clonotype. CDR3 DNA sequence: TGTGCCAGCAGCCCTTTCTATGGCTACACCTTC. It codes for CASSPFYGYTF. This chain connects TRBV12-3 or TRBV12-4 to TRBJ1-2, with unresolved D. The CDR3 totals 11 residues. Trimming cost V 6 bases and J 4 bases, with 6 bases left between them.

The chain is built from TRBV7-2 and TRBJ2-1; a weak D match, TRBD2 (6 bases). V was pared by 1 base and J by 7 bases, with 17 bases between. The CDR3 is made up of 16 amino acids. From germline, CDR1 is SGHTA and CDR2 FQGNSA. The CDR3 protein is CASSLVAQGRGNEQFF. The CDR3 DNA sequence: TGTGCCAGCAGCTTAGTAGCCCAGGGCCGGGGGAATGAGCAGTTCTTC.